The rows below give T cell receptor beta chains drawn from one sample of a study of cytomegalovirus exposure and HLA in healthy donors. The repertoire was sequenced with immunoSEQ multiplex PCR; TCRdb's copy has only in-frame clones and lacks some. Of approximately 300,000 clones detected, 86% appear once; the ten largest clones hold about 0.8%. Sequenced sample: PBMCs. These receptors came from a woman aged 18-30 years in good health and CMV-seronegative. The CDR3 runs from the conserved cysteine through the conserved F or W. The order of the fields is J gene, D gene, clone size, V gene, CDR3 protein, CDR3 DNA. The D gene is left open where the match is weak. The size entry is marked missing in some rows and otherwise reads once, few, many or a size class.

TRBJ2-7,NA,NA,TRBV6-6,CATGRRGVSNEQYF,TGTGCCACCGGTCGCAGGGGGGTTTCTAACGAGCAGTACTTC
TRBJ2-1,TRBD1,NA,TRBV19,CASSYSGQGSYEQFF,TGTGCCAGTAGTTATTCCGGACAGGGAAGCTATGAGCAGTTCTTC
TRBJ2-7,NA,NA,TRBV7-9,CASSFMREGSREQYF,TGTGCCAGCAGCTTTATGCGGGAAGGGTCGAGGGAGCAGTACTTC
TRBJ2-7,NA,NA,TRBV5-6,CASSFDSPSALEQYF,TGTGCCAGCAGCTTTGACAGCCCCTCGGCCCTCGAGCAGTACTTC
TRBJ2-1,TRBD2,NA,TRBV19,CASSNQGLAMKYNEQFF,TGTGCCAGTAGTAACCAGGGACTAGCGATGAAATACAATGAGCAGTTCTTC
TRBJ2-1,NA,NA,TRBV11-3,CASSLSSRRGADNEQFF,TGTGCCAGCAGCTTATCATCCCGCAGGGGGGCCGACAATGAGCAGTTCTTC
TRBJ2-1,NA,NA,TRBV6-1,CASREGGRAGYEQFF,TGTGCCAGCAGAGAAGGGGGCAGGGCGGGATATGAGCAGTTCTTC
TRBJ2-7,TRBD1,NA,TRBV7-2,CASSYGQASSYEQYF,TGTGCCAGCAGCTACGGACAGGCGAGCTCCTACGAGCAGTACTTC
TRBJ2-6,TRBD1,NA,TRBV27,CASSLLGTGPVGANVLTF,TGTGCCAGCAGTTTATTGGGGACAGGGCCCGTCGGGGCCAACGTCCTGACTTTC
TRBJ1-1,NA,NA,TRBV6-1,CASSVRARENTEAFF,TGTGCCAGCAGTGTCAGGGCCCGCGAGAACACTGAAGCTTTCTTT
TRBJ2-5,TRBD2,NA,TRBV6-5,CASRKIAGGRETQYF,TGTGCCAGCAGGAAAATAGCGGGAGGCCGGGAGACCCAGTACTTC
TRBJ2-7,TRBD2,NA,TRBV18,CASSLAGEGYEQYF,TGTGCCAGCTCTTTGGCGGGAGAGGGGTACGAGCAGTACTTC
TRBJ2-1,TRBD2,NA,TRBV29-1,CSVPRGASGSSYNEQFF,TGCAGCGTGCCCCGTGGGGCTAGCGGGAGCTCCTACAATGAGCAGTTCTTC
TRBJ2-7,NA,NA,TRBV5-6,CASTKTVTYEQYF,TGTGCCAGCACCAAGACAGTTACCTACGAGCAGTACTTC
TRBJ2-3,NA,NA,TRBV11-2,CASSLAWGRGTDTQYF,TGTGCCAGCAGCTTAGCTTGGGGCAGGGGCACAGATACGCAGTATTTT
TRBJ1-5,NA,NA,TRBV2,CASRTDRRINQPQHF,TGTGCCAGCAGAACCGACAGGAGAATCAATCAGCCCCAGCATTTT
TRBJ1-2,TRBD1,NA,TRBV28,CASSSGGGQPYGYTF,TGTGCCAGCAGTTCCGGGGGGGGACAGCCCTATGGCTACACCTTC
TRBJ1-2,NA,NA,TRBV28,CASSLWTLRGREDGYTF,TGTGCCAGCAGTTTATGGACGCTACGGGGCAGGGAGGATGGCTACACCTTC
TRBJ1-1,NA,NA,TRBV5-1,CASSLYRENTEAFF,TGCGCCAGCAGCCTATACAGGGAGAACACTGAAGCTTTCTTT
TRBJ2-7,TRBD2,once,TRBV5-4,CASSGGVDLQSLGEQYF,TGTGCCAGCAGCGGGGGGGTAGATTTGCAATCCCTGGGCGAGCAGTACTTC
TRBJ2-4,NA,NA,TRBV9,CASSVGSENIQYF,TGTGCCAGCAGCGTAGGATCAGAAAACATTCAGTACTTC
TRBJ2-1,TRBD2,NA,TRBV18,CASSPGLAGGIYNEQFF,TGTGCCAGCTCCCCGGGACTAGCGGGAGGGATCTACAATGAGCAGTTCTTC
TRBJ2-3,NA,NA,TRBV7-6,CASSLQVLALSTDTQYF,TGTGCCAGCAGCTTACAAGTGCTAGCCCTTAGCACAGATACGCAGTATTTT
TRBJ2-7,TRBD1,NA,TRBV28,CASSPQRTGFIDEQYF,TGTGCCAGCAGTCCGCAGAGGACAGGGTTTATTGACGAGCAGTACTTC
TRBJ2-3,NA,once,TRBV7-6,CASSSWRAGDTQYF,TGTGCCAGCAGCTCCTGGAGGGCGGGAGATACGCAGTATTTT
TRBJ2-1,NA,NA,TRBV6-5,CASSYAWARADNEQFF,TGTGCCAGCAGTTACGCCTGGGCCAGGGCTGACAATGAGCAGTTCTTC
TRBJ2-7,TRBD2,NA,TRBV28,CASSGGTSEQYF,TGTGCCAGCAGTGGGGGGACTAGCGAGCAGTACTTC
TRBJ2-7,NA,NA,TRBV5-4,CASSQSLATYEQYF,TGTGCCAGCAGCCAATCACTAGCTACCTACGAGCAGTACTTC
TRBJ1-5,TRBD1,NA,TRBV15,CATSRRQGNQPQHF,TGTGCCACCAGCCGTCGACAGGGTAATCAGCCCCAGCATTTT
TRBJ2-1,NA,NA,TRBV2,CASSSNSYNEQFF,TGTGCCAGCAGTTCTAACTCATACAATGAGCAGTTCTTC
TRBJ2-1,TRBD1,NA,TRBV4-3,CASSQTGVRGNEQFF,TGCGCCAGCAGCCAAACAGGGGTAAGAGGCAATGAGCAGTTCTTC
TRBJ2-2,TRBD2,once,TRBV6-5,CASSYWRSGSGELFF,TGTGCCAGCAGTTACTGGCGGAGCGGGAGCGGGGAGCTGTTTTTT
TRBJ2-7,TRBD2,NA,TRBV7-6,CASSLSSGLAGEDYEQYF,TGTGCCAGCAGCTTATCATCGGGACTAGCGGGAGAGGACTACGAGCAGTACTTC
TRBJ2-7,NA,NA,TRBV5-1,CASAPGRTYEQYF,TGCGCCAGCGCCCCCGGGAGAACCTACGAGCAGTACTTC
TRBJ2-1,TRBD1,NA,TRBV30,CAWGQAGNEQFF,TGTGCCTGGGGACAGGCAGGCAATGAGCAGTTCTTC